This passage covers 5 T cell receptor beta chains from one sample sequenced in a study of CD8+CD57+ T cells in acquired aplastic anemia. The patients chosen for sequencing had shown expansion of CD8+CD57+ cells (detected by flow cytometry). It was genomic DNA that served as the template for profiling TCR beta VDJ and CDR3. TCRdb used MiXCR to reprocess the reads, holding one entry per CDR3 protein. Of fewer than 200,000 distinct CDR3 sequences listed, 71% were seen once; the top ten hold 35% to 60%. The sample was sorted CD4+, CD8+, or CD8+CD57+ T cells (not recorded which) from PBMCs. The source of these receptors is a human donor with aplastic anemia.

The V gene is TRBV7-8, the J gene TRBJ1-1; no definite D call. The CDR3 length is 16 residues. Trimming shortened V by 0 bases and J by 5 bases, and 16 bases separated the two germline ends. Germline V CDR1 and CDR2: SGHVS, FQNEAQ. CDR3 loop: CASSLAPSRGFTEAFF. In DNA form, the CDR3 reads TGTGCCAGCAGCTTAGCGCCGAGTCGGGGATTTACTGAAGCTTTCTTT.

This rearrangement joins TRBV19 to TRBJ1-5; D is perhaps TRBD1 (5 bases). The CDR3 runs to 16 residues. The V gene lost 5 bases and the J gene lost 0 bases, with 14 bases spanning the gap. The germline V gene encodes CDR1 LNHDA and CDR2 SQIVND (reference sequence). In nucleotides, the CDR3 is TGTGCCAGTAGTTCCAGGGTCCAACTTAGCAATCAGCCCCAGCATTTT. This sequence encodes CASSSRVQLSNQPQHF.

This rearrangement joins TRBV13 to TRBJ1-1; D gene unclear. Germline V CDR1 and CDR2: PRHDT, FYEKMQ (reference sequence). Trimming took off 0 bases at V and 3 bases at J, with 14 bases between the two ends. The length of the CDR3 is 16 residues. The CDR3 DNA reads TGTGCCAGCAGCTTAGGATTAGTTGGGAGGTACACTGAAGCTTTCTTT. Its translation is CASSLGLVGRYTEAFF.

V is TRBV19 and J is TRBJ2-3, with 8 bases matching TRBD2. V lost 3 bases, J lost 2 bases, and 4 bases stayed unmatched. CDR1 is LNHDA, CDR2 SQIVND, per germline (reference sequence). The CDR3 contains 15 residues. CDR3 protein: CASSMGGGPTDTQYF. The CDR3 DNA sequence: TGTGCCAGTAGTATGGGCGGGGGGCCCACAGATACGCAGTATTTT. The full variable domain, with the rest looked up from reference TRBV19 and TRBJ2-3, is DGGITQSPKYLFRKEGQNVTLSCEQNLNHDAMYWYRQDPGQGLRLIYYSQIVNDFQKGDIAEGYSVSREKKESFPLTVTSAQKNPTAFYLCASSMGGGPTDTQYFGPGTRLTVL.

This clonotype was observed a few times. In nucleotides, the CDR3 is TGCAGTGCTAAGGACAGGGGGGCATGGTACGAGCAGTACTTC. Protein product: CSAKDRGAWYEQYF. The chain uses TRBV20-1 and TRBJ2-7; 10 nucleotides agree with TRBD1. The CDR3 runs to 14 residues. CDR1 is DFQATT and CDR2 is SNEGSKA in the germline V gene (reference sequence). J was trimmed by 4 bases and V by 4 bases; bases with no gene match: 7.